Below are 5 T cell receptor beta chains sequenced from a single sample in a study of human T cells and chemical hapten exposure. Time point: pre-sensitization, week 0. Treatment reported: therapeutic diphenylcyclopropenone sensitization with weekly scalp DPC. TCRdb used MiXCR to reprocess the RACE reads, holding one entry per CDR3 protein. Among under 400,000 distinct CDR3 sequences listed, less than 6.5% were seen once. This specimen consisted of whole blood, obtained in connection with sensitization to the hapten diphenylcyclopropenone (DPC). These receptors were obtained from a woman between 50 and 59 years old with alopecia areata. Some clones in this sample may be carry-over from other donors' samples.

Only a few counts were recorded for this clonotype. The rearrangement uses TRBV7-2 and TRBJ1-2; tentatively, D is TRBD1 (6 bases). Germline CDR1 reads SGHTA; CDR2 reads FQGNSA. Trimming removed 6 bases at V and 9 bases at J, with 11 bases between. The CDR3 spans 11 residues. CDR3 DNA sequence: TGTGCCAGCAGTCCTACAGGGAGCTACACCTTC. Its protein is CASSPTGSYTF.

This clonotype occurred many times. This chain joins TRBV7-9 and TRBJ2-5, with a weak D call TRBD2 (7 bases). CDR1 is SEHNR, CDR2 FQNEAQ, per germline (reference sequence). The V end lost 5 bases, the J end lost 0 bases, and 16 bases lay between the germline ends. The CDR3 length is 16 residues. CDR3 bases: TGTGCCAGCAGCGAAGGGGGGGTCCCCTACCAAGAGACCCAGTACTTC. This translates into CASSEGGVPYQETQYF.

CDR3 sequence (DNA): TGTGCCAGCAGTAAAGCAGGGAATCAGCCCCAGCATTTT. Residues: CASSKAGNQPQHF. The chain couples TRBV27 to TRBJ1-5; possibly TRBD1 for D (5 bases). The ends were cut back, 5 bases at V and 4 bases at J, with 9 bases in the middle. The CDR3 is 13 residues long. Per the germline V gene, CDR1 is MNHEY and CDR2 is SMNVEV (reference sequence).

This clonotype appeared a few times. The V and J genes are TRBV28 and TRBJ2-3; D perhaps matches TRBD2 (6 bases). CDR3 length: 16 amino acids. Germline-derived CDR1 and CDR2 are MDHEN and SYDVKM. The ends were cut back, 6 bases at V and 2 bases at J, with 18 bases in the middle. For the CDR3, the DNA is TGTGCCAGCAGCCGTCCCGGGACTTGGGACACAGATACGCAGTATTTT. Amino acids: CASSRPGTWDTDTQYF. Full variable domain (missing parts from reference TRBV28 and TRBJ2-3): DVKVTQSSRYLVKRTGEKVFLECVQDMDHENMFWYRQDPGLGLRLIYFSYDVKMKEKGDIPEGYSVSREKKERFSLILESASTNQTSMYLCASSRPGTWDTDTQYFGPGTRLTVL.

This clonotype was detected only a few times. The chain carries TRBV13 and TRBJ2-5, with 9 bases lining up with TRBD2. The germline V gene has CDR1 PRHDT and CDR2 FYEKMQ (reference sequence). The CDR3 is made up of 14 amino acids. V gave up 8 bases and J gave up 1 base; unmatched junction bases: 5. DNA of the CDR3: TGTGCCAGCGGCGGGGGGGCCGGCCAAGAGACCCAGTACTTC. This translates into CASGGGAGQETQYF.